Below are 10 T cell receptor beta chains sequenced from a single sample in a study of blood T cells in healthy people across ages. Primed by a sample-barcoded 5' primer and a J-beta primer mix, a second PCR proceeded for about 6 to 12 cycles. TCRdb reanalysed the 5' RACE reads using MiXCR and keeps one entry per CDR3 protein. This table holds some 700,000 distinct CDR3 sequences, 22% found once. Sequenced: blood. All receptors come from an older man in good health.

This clonotype was observed a few times. V and J are TRBV5-6 and TRBJ2-7, with TRBD1 identical over 9 bases. Germline trimming cut 3 bases from V and 3 bases from J; bases unmatched to any gene: 13. Germline assignment: CDR1 SGHDT and CDR2 YYEEEE. The CDR3 is 17 residues long. The CDR3 DNA is TGTGCCAGCAGCTCCCTTACCGGGACAGGGAATATCTACGAGCAGTACTTC. Translating it yields CASSSLTGTGNIYEQYF.

This chain links TRBV6-5 with TRBJ1-5; D possibly corresponds to TRBD1 (6 bases). V shed 6 bases and J shed 4 bases, with 22 bases lying between them. The CDR3 totals 17 residues. Germline lookup yields CDR1 MNHEY and CDR2 SVGAGI. In DNA form, the CDR3 reads TGTGCCAGCAGCGCCCAGTCCGGGGGCGGACGTAATCAGCCCCAGCATTTT. Its protein is CASSAQSGGGRNQPQHF.

The genes are TRBV29-1 and TRBJ2-1; D gene unclear. CDR3 length: 12 amino acids. Germline CDR1 SQVTM, CDR2 ANQGSEA. V was cut by 7 bases and J by 13 bases, with 20 bases left in between. The CDR3 sequence is CSGTQWDTHQFF. The CDR3 coding sequence is TGCAGCGGCACACAGTGGGATACACACCAGTTCTTC.

This chain links TRBV25-1 with TRBJ2-2; D is unclear. Trimming stripped 4 bases from V and 7 bases from J, with 10 bases between. Germline V gives CDR1 MGHDK, CDR2 SYGVNS. The CDR3 extends over 13 amino acids. CDR3 coding DNA: TGTGCCAGCAGTGTTACGCACATCGGGGAGCTGTTTTTT. It specifies CASSVTHIGELFF.

Remarks on this clonotype: An end of the junction does not agree with germline; a read error may underlie this. The V and J genes are TRBV7-2 and TRBJ1-1, with TRBD1 matching 8 bases. Germline lookup yields CDR1 SGHTA and CDR2 FQGNSA. The CDR3 is 17 residues long. The CDR3 is CASSLEWAGGKNTEASF. In DNA, the CDR3 is TGTGCCAGCAGCTTAGAGTGGGCAGGGGGCAAGAACACTGAAGCTTCCTTT.

This rearrangement joins TRBV2 to TRBJ1-4; no clear D gene. Trimming left V 8 bases short and J 2 bases short, with 15 bases between. Looked up from germline, CDR1 is SNHLY and CDR2 is FYNNEI. This CDR3 has 15 residues. The CDR3 loop reads CASGTPGATNEKLFF. CDR3 bases: TGTGCCAGCGGCACTCCAGGAGCGACTAATGAAAAACTGTTTTTT.

The chain uses TRBV3-1 and TRBJ2-4, with TRBD1 as a possible D gene (5 bases). The CDR3 loop spans 14 amino acids. The ends were cut back, 0 bases at V and 8 bases at J, with 11 bases in the middle. Germline-derived CDR1 and CDR2 are LGHDT and YNNKEL (reference sequence). CDR3 coding DNA: TGTGCCAGCAGCCAAGACGCAGGGTCGGACATTCAGTACTTC. This translates into CASSQDAGSDIQYF.

On this clonotype: The final CDR3 position lacks the conserved phenylalanine or tryptophan, pointing to a likely read error. This chain joins TRBV9 and TRBJ2-6; tentatively, D is TRBD1 (5 bases). This CDR3 region has 16 residues. In germline, CDR1 is SGDLS, CDR2 YYNGEE. With 0 bases removed from V and 0 bases from J, the gap between germline ends came to 7 bases. The CDR3 nucleotides are TGTGCCAGCAGCGTAGGACAGTTCTCTGGGGCCAACGTCCTGACTTCC. It translates to CASSVGQFSGANVLTS.

The chain carries TRBV5-1 and TRBJ2-6; the D call may be TRBD1 or TRBD2 (5 bases each). The CDR3 is 18 amino acids. Germline lookup yields CDR1 SGHRS and CDR2 YFSETQ. The ends were cut back, 0 bases at V and 4 bases at J, with 17 bases in the middle. CDR3 DNA: TGCGCCAGCAGCTTGGCCGGGACGGAGAGGTTGGGGGCCAACGTCCTGACTTTC. It codes for CASSLAGTERLGANVLTF.

This clonotype was found a few times. The V call is TRBV24-1, the J call TRBJ1-2, with D unclear. The CDR3 totals 12 residues. The ends were cut back, 9 bases at V and 2 bases at J, with 9 bases in the middle. CDR1 and CDR2 from the germline V gene are KGHDR and SFDVKD. CDR3 region: CATEERNYGYTF. For the CDR3, the DNA is TGTGCCACCGAGGAGCGCAACTATGGCTACACCTTC.